This is a list of T cell receptor beta chains from one sample in a study of vaccination and CD4 T cells after COVID-19. These receptors' targets are unknown. TCRdb reprocessed the PCR reads with MiXCR, giving one entry per CDR3 protein. The data hold fewer than 15,000 distinct CDR3 sequences, with roughly 80% observed a single time. Sequencing was performed on CD4+ T cells from blood, cultured in vitro, taken after SARS-CoV-2 vaccination. These receptors were collected from a human donor who received a COVID-19 vaccine. Both conserved end residues are part of each CDR3. Fields, in order: V gene, J gene, CDR3 protein.

>TRBV20-1|TRBJ1-2
CSARPEGVANYGYTF
>TRBV6-5|TRBJ1-5
CASSSQGTGGNQPQHF
>TRBV12-3/TRBV12-4|TRBJ2-3
CASSLALDTDTQYF
>TRBV27|TRBJ1-6
CASSFVLAGNSPLHF
>TRBV7-8|TRBJ1-2
CASSLVTGGYTF
>TRBV20-1|TRBJ1-1
CSAIQSSGPPSVVF
>TRBV7-6|TRBJ2-2
CASSLETLNTGELFF
>TRBV12-3/TRBV12-4|TRBJ2-7
CASTGQGSYEQYF
>TRBV4-1|TRBJ1-1
CASSQAPGALTEAFF
>TRBV20-1|TRBJ2-5
CSAPGHLQETQYF
>TRBV20-1|TRBJ1-1
CSAPNLQGLTEAFF
>TRBV19|TRBJ1-1
CASSIGAGMNTEAFF
>TRBV20-1|TRBJ1-6
CSARDDRGDSPLHF
>TRBV7-8|TRBJ1-5
CASSPLGQISNQPQHF
>TRBV2|TRBJ1-6
CASRGGPRNSPLHF
>TRBV12-5|TRBJ1-6
CASGNLLGRGPSPLHF
>TRBV25-1|TRBJ2-5
CASSEIRGGAETQYF
>TRBV19|TRBJ2-3
CASSIVGGSHTDTQYF
>TRBV5-1|TRBJ2-3
CASTPGTSGGITDTQYF
>TRBV4-2|TRBJ2-4
CASSHDTASGGRNIQYF
>TRBV20-1|TRBJ1-5
CSARVLQGRDQPQHF
>TRBV2|TRBJ2-3
CASSAGQGGSDTQYF
>TRBV20-1|TRBJ2-5
CSARGAGALETQYF
>TRBV5-1|-
CASSHGSLPVNVQYF
>TRBV7-8|TRBJ2-5
CASSLGHKGETQYF
>TRBV6-5|TRBJ1-2
CASSYSGSPLYGYTF
>TRBV27|TRBJ2-2
CASSPLEGALTGELFF
>TRBV10-3|TRBJ2-7
CAISEATSYEQYF
>TRBV18|TRBJ1-2
CASSSTGQGPSNYGYTF
>TRBV10-3|TRBJ2-5
CAISEWREETQYF
>TRBV19|TRBJ1-6
CASTGGTDLSPLHF
>TRBV5-1|TRBJ1-1
CASRPTGTHNTEAFF
>TRBV7-6|TRBJ1-5
CASSLDGNQPQHF
>TRBV12-3/TRBV12-4|TRBJ2-5
CASSFPGETQYF
>TRBV20-1|TRBJ2-3
CSARDLVADTQYF
>TRBV2|TRBJ1-5
CASSGRGSNQPQHF
>TRBV25-1|TRBJ1-6
CASSRIGYRGSGSPLHF
>TRBV10-3|TRBJ1-1
CAIRMGPTGNTEAFF
>TRBV20-1|TRBJ1-2
CSATQDPANYGYTF
>TRBV12-3/TRBV12-4|TRBJ2-1
CASSFKGVAPYNEQFF
>TRBV29-1|TRBJ1-2
CSVEVRDRYYGYTF
>TRBV20-1|TRBJ1-2
CSAQGTGATYGYTF
>TRBV6-1|TRBJ1-4
CASSEGVRGRTVFF
>TRBV19|TRBJ1-3
CASSRRPGNTIYF
>TRBV11-3|TRBJ2-2
CASSPTPKHLVLFF
>TRBV15|TRBJ1-5
CATSRDLTGGQPQHF
>TRBV7-6|TRBJ1-1
CASSLVDMALTEAFF
>TRBV19|TRBJ1-5
CASSNGRRNQPQHF
>TRBV21-1|TRBJ1-5
CASSKNPRRGLRQGGFQPQHF
>TRBV20-1|TRBJ2-5
CSARSGVGETQYF
>TRBV2|TRBJ1-1
CASRRTGVDTEAFF
>TRBV20-1|TRBJ1-5
CSALGGGQGVFEPQHF
>TRBV24-1|TRBJ1-2
CATSDPRGYTF
>TRBV19|TRBJ2-3
CASSDSGALTDTQYF
>TRBV24-1|TRBJ2-5
CATSDPSGSNPYQETQYF
>TRBV11-3|TRBJ2-1
CASSHPRVRTYDSYNEQFF
>TRBV24-1|TRBJ1-1
CATRTGDPNTEAFF
>TRBV30|TRBJ2-3
CAWRERGRGTQYF
>TRBV2|TRBJ2-2
CASSGSRGRAGELFF